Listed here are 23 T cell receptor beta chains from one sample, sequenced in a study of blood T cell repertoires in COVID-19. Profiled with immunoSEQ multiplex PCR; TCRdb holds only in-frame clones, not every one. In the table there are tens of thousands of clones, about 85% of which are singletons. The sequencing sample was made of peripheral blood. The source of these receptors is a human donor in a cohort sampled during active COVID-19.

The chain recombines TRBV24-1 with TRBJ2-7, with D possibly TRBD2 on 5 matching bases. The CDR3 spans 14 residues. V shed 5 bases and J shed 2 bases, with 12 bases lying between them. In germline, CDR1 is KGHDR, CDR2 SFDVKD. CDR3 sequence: CATSATNGAYEQYF. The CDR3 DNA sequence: TGTGCCACCAGTGCAACGAACGGGGCCTACGAGCAGTACTTC.

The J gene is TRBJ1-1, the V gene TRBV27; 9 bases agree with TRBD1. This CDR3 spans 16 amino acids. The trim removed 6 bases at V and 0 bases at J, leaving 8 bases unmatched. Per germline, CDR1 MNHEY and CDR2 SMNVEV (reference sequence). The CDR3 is CASSATWDRVNTEAFF. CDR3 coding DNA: TGTGCCAGCAGCGCCACCTGGGACAGGGTGAACACTGAAGCTTTCTTT.

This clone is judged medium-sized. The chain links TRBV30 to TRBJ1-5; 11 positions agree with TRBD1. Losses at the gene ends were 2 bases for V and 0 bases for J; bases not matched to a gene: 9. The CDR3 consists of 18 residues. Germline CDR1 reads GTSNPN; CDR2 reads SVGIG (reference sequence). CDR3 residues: CAWSHGTGGLHSNQPQHF. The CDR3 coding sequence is TGTGCCTGGAGTCACGGGACAGGGGGACTACATAGCAATCAGCCCCAGCATTTT. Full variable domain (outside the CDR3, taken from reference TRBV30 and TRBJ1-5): SQTIHQWPATLVQPVGSPLSLECTVEGTSNPNLYWYRQAAGRGLQLLFYSVGIGQISSEVPQNLSASRPQDRQFILSSKKLLLSDSGFYLCAWSHGTGGLHSNQPQHFGDGTRLSIL.

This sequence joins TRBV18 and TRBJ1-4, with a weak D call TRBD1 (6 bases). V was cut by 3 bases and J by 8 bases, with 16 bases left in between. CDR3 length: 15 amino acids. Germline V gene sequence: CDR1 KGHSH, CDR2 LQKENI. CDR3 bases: TGTGCCAGCTCACCCCTTACAGGGTCGGGGGAAAAACTGTTTTTT. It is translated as CASSPLTGSGEKLFF.

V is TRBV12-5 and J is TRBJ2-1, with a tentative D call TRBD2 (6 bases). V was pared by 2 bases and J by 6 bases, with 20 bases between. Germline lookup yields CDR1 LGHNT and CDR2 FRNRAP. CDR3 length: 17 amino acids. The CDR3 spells CASGLSYGASAFNEQFF. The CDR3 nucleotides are TGTGCTAGTGGTTTGTCGTACGGAGCTAGCGCTTTCAATGAGCAGTTCTTC. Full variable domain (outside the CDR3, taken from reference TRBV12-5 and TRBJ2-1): DARVTQTPRHKVTEMGQEVTMRCQPILGHNTVFWYRQTMMQGLELLAYFRNRAPLDDSGMPKDRFSAEMPDATLATLKIQPSEPRDSAVYFCASGLSYGASAFNEQFFGPGTRLTVL.

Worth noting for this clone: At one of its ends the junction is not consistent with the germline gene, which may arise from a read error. The CDR3, as DNA: TGCAGCGCTAGTCCCCCTCTAGCGGGTAACACAGATACGCAGTATTTT. Residues: CSASPPLAGNTDTQYF. The V call is TRBV20-1, the J call TRBJ2-3, with TRBD2 matching 8 bases. Germline V gene data show CDR1 as DFQATT and CDR2 as SNEGSKA (reference sequence). The CDR3 runs 16 residues.

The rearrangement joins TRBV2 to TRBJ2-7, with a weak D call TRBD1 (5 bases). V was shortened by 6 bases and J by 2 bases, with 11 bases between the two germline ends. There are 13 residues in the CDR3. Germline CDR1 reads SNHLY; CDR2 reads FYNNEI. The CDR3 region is CASSTGRAYEQYF. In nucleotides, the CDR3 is TGTGCCAGCAGCACAGGACGGGCCTACGAGCAGTACTTC.

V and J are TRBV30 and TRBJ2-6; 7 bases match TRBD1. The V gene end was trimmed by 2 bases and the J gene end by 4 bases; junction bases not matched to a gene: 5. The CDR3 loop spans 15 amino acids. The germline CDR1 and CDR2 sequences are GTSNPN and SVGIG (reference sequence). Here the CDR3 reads CAWSLGGSGANVLTF. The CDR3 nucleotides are TGTGCCTGGAGTCTAGGGGGCTCCGGGGCCAACGTCCTGACTTTC.

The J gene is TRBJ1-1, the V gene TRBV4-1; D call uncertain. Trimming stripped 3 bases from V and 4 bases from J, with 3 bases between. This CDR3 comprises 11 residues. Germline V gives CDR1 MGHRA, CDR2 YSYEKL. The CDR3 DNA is TGCGCCAGCAGCCACCTCACTGAAGCTTTCTTT. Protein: CASSHLTEAFF.

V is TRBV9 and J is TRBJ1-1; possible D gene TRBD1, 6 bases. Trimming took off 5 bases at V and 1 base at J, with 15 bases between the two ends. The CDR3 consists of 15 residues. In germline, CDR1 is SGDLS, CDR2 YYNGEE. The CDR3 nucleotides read TGTGCCAGCAGTTCGGGGGGCAGAGCGAACACTGAAGCTTTCTTT. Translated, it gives CASSSGGRANTEAFF.

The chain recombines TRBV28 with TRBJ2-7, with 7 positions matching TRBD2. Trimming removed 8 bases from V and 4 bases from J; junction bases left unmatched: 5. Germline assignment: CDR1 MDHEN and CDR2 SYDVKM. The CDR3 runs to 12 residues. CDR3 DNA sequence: TGTGCCAGCCGGGACTATGGGTACGAGCAGTACTTC. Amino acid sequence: CASRDYGYEQYF.

CDR3 amino acids: CASSLALGQGANSPLHF. CDR3 nucleotide sequence: TGTGCCAGCAGCTTAGCGCTAGGACAGGGGGCTAATTCACCCCTCCACTTT. This rearrangement joins TRBV7-2 to TRBJ1-6, with 11 nucleotides matching TRBD1. Germline-derived CDR1 and CDR2 are SGHTA and FQGNSA. V shed 0 bases, J shed 6 bases, and the junction held 4 bases outside the gene matches. This CDR3 region has 17 residues.

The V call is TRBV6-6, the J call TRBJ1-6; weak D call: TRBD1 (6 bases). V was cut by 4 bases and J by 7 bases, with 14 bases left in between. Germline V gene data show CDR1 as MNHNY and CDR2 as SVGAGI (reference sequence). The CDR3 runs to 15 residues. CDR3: CASSSTGPTNSPLHF. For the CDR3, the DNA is TGTGCCAGCAGTTCCACAGGGCCGACCAATTCACCCCTCCACTTT.

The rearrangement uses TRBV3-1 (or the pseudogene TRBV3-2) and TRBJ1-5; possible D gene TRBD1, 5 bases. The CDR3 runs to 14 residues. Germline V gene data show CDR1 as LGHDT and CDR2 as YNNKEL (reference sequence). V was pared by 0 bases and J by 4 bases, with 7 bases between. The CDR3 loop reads CASSQDAGNQPQHF. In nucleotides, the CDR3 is TGTGCCAGCAGCCAAGATGCAGGGAATCAGCCCCAGCATTTT.

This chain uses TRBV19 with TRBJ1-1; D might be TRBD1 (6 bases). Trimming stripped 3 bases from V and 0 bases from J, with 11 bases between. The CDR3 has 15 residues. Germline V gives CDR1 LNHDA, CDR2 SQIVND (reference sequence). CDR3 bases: TGTGCCAGTAGTATGGGGGCCCTAATGAACACTGAAGCTTTCTTT. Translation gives CASSMGALMNTEAFF. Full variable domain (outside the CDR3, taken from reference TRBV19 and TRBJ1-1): DGGITQSPKYLFRKEGQNVTLSCEQNLNHDAMYWYRQDPGQGLRLIYYSQIVNDFQKGDIAEGYSVSREKKESFPLTVTSAQKNPTAFYLCASSMGALMNTEAFFGQGTRLTVV.

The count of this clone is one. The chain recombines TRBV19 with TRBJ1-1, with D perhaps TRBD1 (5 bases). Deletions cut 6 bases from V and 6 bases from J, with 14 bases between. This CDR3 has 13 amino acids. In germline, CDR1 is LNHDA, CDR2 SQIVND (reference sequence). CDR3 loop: CASSGAGMAEAFF. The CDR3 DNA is TGTGCCAGTAGCGGAGCAGGGATGGCTGAAGCTTTCTTT.

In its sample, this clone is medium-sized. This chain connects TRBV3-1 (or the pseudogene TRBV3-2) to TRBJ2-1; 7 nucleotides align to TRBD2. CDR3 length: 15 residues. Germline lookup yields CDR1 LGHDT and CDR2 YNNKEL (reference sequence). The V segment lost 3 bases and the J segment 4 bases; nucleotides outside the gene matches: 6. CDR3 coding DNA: TGTGCCAGCAGCCAGGGTAGCGGGTCTTACAATGAGCAGTTCTTC. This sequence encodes CASSQGSGSYNEQFF.

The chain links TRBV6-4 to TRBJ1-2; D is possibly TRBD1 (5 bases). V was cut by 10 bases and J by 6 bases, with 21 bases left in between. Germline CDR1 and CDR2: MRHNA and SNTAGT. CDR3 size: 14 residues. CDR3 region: CATYTLGGGNGYTF. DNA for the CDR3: TGTGCCACCTATACTCTTGGTGGGGGGAATGGCTACACCTTC.

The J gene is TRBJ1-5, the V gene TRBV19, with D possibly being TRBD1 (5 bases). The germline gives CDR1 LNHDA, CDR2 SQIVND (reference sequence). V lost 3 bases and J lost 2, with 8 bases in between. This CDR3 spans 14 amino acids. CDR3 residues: CASSISGGNQPQHF. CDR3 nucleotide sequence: TGTGCCAGTAGTATTTCGGGGGGCAATCAGCCCCAGCATTTT. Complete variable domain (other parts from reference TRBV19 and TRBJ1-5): DGGITQSPKYLFRKEGQNVTLSCEQNLNHDAMYWYRQDPGQGLRLIYYSQIVNDFQKGDIAEGYSVSREKKESFPLTVTSAQKNPTAFYLCASSISGGNQPQHFGDGTRLSIL.

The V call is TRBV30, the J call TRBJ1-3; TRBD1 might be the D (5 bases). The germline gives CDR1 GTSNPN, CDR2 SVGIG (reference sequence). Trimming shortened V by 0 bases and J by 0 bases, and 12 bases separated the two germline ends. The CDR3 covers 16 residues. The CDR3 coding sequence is TGTGCCTGGAGTGTATACTCAGGGATCTCTGGAAACACCATATATTTT. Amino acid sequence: CAWSVYSGISGNTIYF. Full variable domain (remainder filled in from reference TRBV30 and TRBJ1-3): SQTIHQWPATLVQPVGSPLSLECTVEGTSNPNLYWYRQAAGRGLQLLFYSVGIGQISSEVPQNLSASRPQDRQFILSSKKLLLSDSGFYLCAWSVYSGISGNTIYFGEGSWLTVV.

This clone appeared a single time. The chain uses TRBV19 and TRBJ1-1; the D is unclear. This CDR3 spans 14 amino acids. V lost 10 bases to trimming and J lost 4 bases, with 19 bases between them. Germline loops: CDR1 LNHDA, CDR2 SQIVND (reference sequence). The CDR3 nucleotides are TGTGCCACGGCACCCCCTGGGGAGGTCACTGAAGCTTTCTTT. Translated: CATAPPGEVTEAFF.

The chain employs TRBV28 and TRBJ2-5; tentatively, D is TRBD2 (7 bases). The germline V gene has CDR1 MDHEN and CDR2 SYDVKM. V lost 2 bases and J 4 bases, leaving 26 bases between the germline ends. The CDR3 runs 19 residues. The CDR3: CASSLGLGGRNLLRETQYF. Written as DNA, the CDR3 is TGTGCCAGCAGTTTAGGTCTCGGGGGGCGTAATCTGTTGCGAGAGACCCAGTACTTC.

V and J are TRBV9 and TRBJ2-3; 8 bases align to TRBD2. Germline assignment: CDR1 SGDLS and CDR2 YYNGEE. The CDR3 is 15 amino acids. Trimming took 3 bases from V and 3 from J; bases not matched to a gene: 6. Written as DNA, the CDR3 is TGTGCCAGCAGCGCCGACGAGCGGGAGACAGATACGCAGTATTTT. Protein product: CASSADERETDTQYF.